The rows below give T cell receptor beta chains drawn from one sample of a study of beta chain features in type 1 diabetes. Using immunoSEQ multiplex PCR, the repertoire was profiled, and TCRdb retains in-frame clones only, with some absent. The sample lists more than 350,000 clones, 11% occurring once. Specimen: naive CD4+ T cells from blood. The receptors here all came from a woman between 18 and 29 years old in good health. The CDR3 runs from the conserved cysteine through the conserved F or W. The order of the fields is J gene, V gene, CDR3 protein.

TRBJ1-2	TRBV4-1	CASSQGNTVYGYTF
TRBJ2-5	TRBV7-2	CASSSRETQYF
TRBJ2-5	TRBV18	CASSPPTVETQYF
TRBJ1-1	TRBV7-3	CASSYKRDTEAFF
TRBJ2-4	TRBV7-2	CASSLALRASSFWYF
TRBJ2-5	TRBV4-2	CASSPRTAGETQYF
TRBJ2-7	TRBV5-1	CASSLEAGEQYF
TRBJ2-7	TRBV15	CATSRRRSGPYEQYF
TRBJ2-5	TRBV5-4	CASSLGPRGTLGGTQYF
TRBJ2-7	TRBV2	CASSETSGVYEQYF
TRBJ2-1	TRBV25-1	CASSDRQGVDEQFF
TRBJ2-3	TRBV5-6	CASSLLGSLTDTQYF
TRBJ2-7	TRBV7-2	CASSLVLKRKNYEQYF
TRBJ1-1	TRBV6-1	CASRKTGDDTEAFF
TRBJ2-1	TRBV28	CASSTGQGGYNEQFF
TRBJ1-5	TRBV6-6	CASGPQVKPQHF
TRBJ1-2	TRBV14	CASSPGPNYGYTF
TRBJ2-7	TRBV14	CASSQETWRGEQYF
TRBJ1-2	TRBV6-6	CASTPGQGEGGYTF
TRBJ2-1	TRBV15	CATSRGRTSYNEQFF